These 8 T cell receptor beta chains share one sample of origin, sequenced in a study of beta chain features in type 1 diabetes. cDNA synthesis used the whole RNA isolate, giving expressed TCRB sequences. Clones were read by immunoSEQ multiplex PCR, and TCRdb kept only the in-frame ones, dropping some. Here the sample spans 900,000 or so clones, 15% to 20% being singletons. Input material: naive CD4+ T cells from blood. The receptors stem from a woman between 18 and 30 years old in good health.

The table lists this clone with a few counts. For the CDR3, the DNA is TGTGCCAGCAGCCCTGGACTTGGCTCCTACGAGCAGTACTTC. It codes for CASSPGLGSYEQYF. J is TRBJ2-7 and V is TRBV7-9, with D possibly being TRBD2 (5 bases). V dropped 5 bases and J dropped 0 bases, with 11 bases sitting between them. Germline V lookup: CDR1 SEHNR, CDR2 FQNEAQ (reference sequence). CDR3 length: 14 residues.

This clone has only a few counts. The rearrangement uses TRBV7-2 and TRBJ1-1; the D gene is possibly TRBD1 (5 bases). V was shortened by 2 bases and J by 6 bases, with 10 bases between the two germline ends. Germline values: CDR1 SGHTA, CDR2 FQGNSA. The CDR3 has 13 residues. The CDR3 spells CASSLPRVPEAFF. The CDR3 DNA reads as TGTGCCAGCAGCTTACCCAGGGTCCCTGAAGCTTTCTTT.

The chain carries TRBV7-2 and TRBJ2-1, with 9 bases that match TRBD2. V lost 1 base and J lost 8; bases outside the gene matches: 6. CDR1 SGHTA and CDR2 FQGNSA come from the germline V gene. The CDR3 has 15 amino acids. The CDR3 coding sequence is TGTGCCAGCAGCTTAGTGAGCGGGAGGCCTGATGAGCAGTTCTTC. It yields the protein CASSLVSGRPDEQFF.

This clone was observed a handful of times. This chain links TRBV10-2 with TRBJ1-3; 11 bases match TRBD1. The CDR3 covers 14 residues. From germline, CDR1 is WSHSY and CDR2 SAAADI. The J segment lost 4 bases and the V segment lost 6 bases, leaving 2 bases of the junction unmatched. CDR3 residues: CASRDRGPGNTIYF. CDR3 bases: TGCGCCAGCAGGGACAGGGGGCCAGGAAACACCATATATTTT.

The V and J genes are TRBV28 and TRBJ2-2; perhaps TRBD2 as D (5 bases). The CDR3 totals 16 residues. The V end was cut by 5 bases, the J end by 7 bases, with 20 bases between. In germline, CDR1 is MDHEN, CDR2 SYDVKM. In DNA, the CDR3 is TGTGCCAGCAGTCCCGCCGAGACTACGTTCGTCGGGGAGCTGTTTTTT. Translation gives CASSPAETTFVGELFF.

In this sample, this clone turned up a few times. The chain combines TRBV6-5 with TRBJ2-3; 9 bases fit TRBD2. This CDR3 is 16 amino acids long. Germline V gives CDR1 MNHEY, CDR2 SVGAGI. With V trimmed by 2 bases and J by 5 bases, 8 bases remained unmatched. CDR3: CASSYGAGGRRDTQYF. The CDR3 coding sequence is TGTGCCAGCAGTTACGGAGCGGGAGGCCGACGAGATACGCAGTATTTT.

The chain recombines TRBV14 with TRBJ2-7; no reliable D call. Trimming took 2 bases from V and 4 from J, leaving 9 bases between them. CDR3 length: 13 residues. The germline V gene has CDR1 SGHDN and CDR2 FVKESK. CDR3 bases: TGTGCCAGCAGCCAAACGGTAGCATACGAGCAGTACTTC. This sequence encodes CASSQTVAYEQYF.

This clone showed up just a few times. In DNA form, the CDR3 reads TGCGCCAGCAGCCAAGATCGGCGAGGACTAGCCAGCTCTGGGGCCAACGTCCTGACTTTC. It codes for CASSQDRRGLASSGANVLTF. The chain couples TRBV4-3 to TRBJ2-6, with 8 bases identical to TRBD2. Germline CDR1 and CDR2: LGHNA and YSLEER. The CDR3 is made up of 20 amino acids. With 0 bases clipped from V and 0 bases from J, the junction kept 10 bases outside the gene matches.